This T cell receptor beta chain was identified in a study of shared clonotypes between healthy human individuals. For this clone: Antigen unknown.

Germline V gene sequence: CDR1 SGHTS, CDR2 YDEGEE. The V end was cut by 0 bases, the J end by 10 bases, with 14 bases between. This CDR3 contains 15 residues. Study-wide findings and caveats: Among the subsets, naive ones generally showed larger estimated richness than memory ones. Large depth notwithstanding, sorted-subset sequencing proved incomplete by rarefaction.

The deep-level immunoSEQ assay was used. Per the authors' pipeline: Junction-only sequences produced by ImmunoSEQ had no quality scores, so filtering differed. Clones were read by immunoSEQ multiplex PCR, and TCRdb kept only the in-frame ones, dropping some. For V, J and clone size, that table is used; D and trimming come from the DNA. The sample carries a few million clones, roughly 92% recorded once. V is TRBV5-8 and J is TRBJ1-6, with D perhaps matching TRBD1 (5 bases). This receptor was obtained from a man younger than 35 in good health. The sample was naive CD4+ T cells sorted from blood. The subset is: CD45RA+ positively selected. The CDR3 loop is CASSLARGMGSPLHF. CDR3 nucleotides: TGTGCCAGCAGCTTGGCGAGGGGAATGGGATCACCCCTCCACTTT.